This record concerns one T cell receptor beta chain sequence. Germline CDR1 is KGHSH and CDR2 is LQKENI. Germline trimming cut 4 bases from V and 2 bases from J; bases unmatched to any gene: 11. There are 17 residues in the CDR3. Using its own MiXCR run on the PCR reads, TCRdb lists one record per CDR3 protein. This table has tens of thousands of distinct CDR3 sequences, about a third appearing once. This entry is derived from a study of tumor-infiltrating lymphocytes in oesophageal squamous cell carcinoma. This TCR came from a female donor with esophageal squamous cell carcinoma. What was sequenced was esophageal tumor tissue. The chain has TRBV18 and TRBJ2-3; 8 bases map to TRBD2. The CDR3 DNA follows: TGTGCCAGCTCACGGGTCGGACTAGCACTAAACACAGATACGCAGTATTTT. This gives the protein CASSRVGLALNTDTQYF.